This is a list of T cell receptor beta chains from one sample in a study of blood T cell repertoires in COVID-19. Clones were sequenced by immunoSEQ multiplex PCR, and TCRdb holds only the in-frame ones, with some missing. The sample has around 300,000 clones; 88% are singletons. Sequences were obtained from peripheral blood. The receptors stem from a woman aged 45-60 years with active or convalescent COVID-19. Both conserved end residues are part of each CDR3. D genes are given only for firm matches. Not all rows give a size; the values are once, few, many and, for expanded clones, a class.

j_call | v_call | d_call | clone_size | cdr3_aa | cdr3_nt
TRBJ2-1 | TRBV7-3 | NA | once | CASSQQGSYNEQFF | TGTGCCAGCAGCCAACAGGGCTCCTACAATGAGCAGTTCTTC
TRBJ2-1 | TRBV27 | NA | NA | CASAGEAGIASYNEQFF | TGTGCCAGCGCCGGGGAGGCGGGGATAGCCTCCTACAATGAGCAGTTCTTC
TRBJ2-7 | TRBV7-9 | NA | NA | CASSLHFQGRTYEQYF | TGTGCCAGCAGCTTACATTTCCAGGGGCGAACCTACGAGCAGTACTTC
TRBJ2-7 | TRBV11-2 | TRBD2 | NA | CASRQTSGYEQYF | TGTGCCAGCAGACAGACTAGCGGGTACGAGCAGTACTTC
TRBJ1-2 | TRBV5-4 | NA | NA | CASSLDGTSHGYTF | TGTGCCAGCAGCTTGGACGGGACTTCCCATGGCTACACCTTC
TRBJ2-2 | TRBV3-1/TRBV3-2 | NA | NA | CASSQGGIRTGELFF | TGTGCCAGCAGCCAAGGAGGGATACGTACCGGGGAGCTGTTTTTT
TRBJ1-6 | TRBV5-4 | TRBD1 | NA | CASSLGTASSPLHF | TGTGCCAGCAGCTTAGGGACAGCCTCTTCACCCCTCCACTTT
TRBJ1-2 | TRBV29-1 | NA | NA | CSVGTVYGYTF | TGCAGCGTTGGGACTGTGTATGGCTACACCTTC
TRBJ2-7 | TRBV4-2 | TRBD1 | few | CASSQGTGDLSYEQYF | TGTGCCAGCAGCCAGGGTACAGGGGACCTATCCTACGAGCAGTACTTC
TRBJ1-6 | TRBV19 | TRBD1 | NA | CASSPDRGDSPLHF | TGTGCCAGTAGTCCGGACAGGGGGGATTCACCCCTCCACTTT
TRBJ2-7 | TRBV5-6 | NA | NA | CASSASSQGNEQYF | TGTGCCAGCAGCGCCAGTTCGCAGGGAAACGAGCAGTACTTC
TRBJ2-7 | TRBV6-5 | NA | NA | CASSPGILPYEQYF | TGTGCCAGCAGTCCCGGGATACTTCCCTACGAGCAGTACTTC
TRBJ1-4 | TRBV11-3 | TRBD1 | NA | CASSGQDEKLFF | TGTGCCAGCAGTGGACAGGACGAAAAACTGTTTTTT
TRBJ2-3 | TRBV5-1 | NA | NA | CASSPGGGQYF | TGCGCCAGCAGCCCTGGTGGAGGGCAGTATTTT
TRBJ2-5 | TRBV18 | TRBD2 | once | CASSPPSGGIKETQYF | TGTGCCAGCTCACCACCTAGCGGGGGGATAAAAGAGACCCAGTACTTC
TRBJ2-7 | TRBV4-1 | TRBD1 | few | CASSQGGQGEIYEQYF | TGCGCCAGCAGCCAAGGGGGACAGGGTGAGATCTACGAGCAGTACTTC
TRBJ2-7 | TRBV7-9 | NA | NA | CASSLVGGYEQYF | TGTGCCAGCAGCTTAGTCGGAGGGTACGAGCAGTACTTC
TRBJ2-1 | TRBV7-9 | TRBD2 | few | CASSARLAGSHNEQFF | TGTGCCAGCAGCGCTAGACTAGCGGGGAGCCACAATGAGCAGTTCTTC
TRBJ2-1 | TRBV7-3 | NA | NA | CASSFRASAYNEQFF | TGTGCCAGCAGCTTCAGGGCCTCCGCTTACAATGAGCAGTTCTTC
TRBJ2-2 | TRBV11-2 | NA | NA | CASSFAPGGGGSNTGELFF | TGTGCCAGCAGCTTCGCGCCGGGTGGTGGTGGGTCGAACACCGGGGAGCTGTTTTTT
TRBJ1-4 | TRBV3-1/TRBV3-2 | TRBD1 | NA | CASSQRSGQVKLFF | TGTGCCAGCAGCCAACGCTCGGGACAGGTTAAACTGTTTTTT
TRBJ2-1 | TRBV19 | TRBD2 | NA | CASSARLAGRGNEQFF | TGTGCCAGTAGTGCTCGACTAGCGGGGAGAGGGAATGAGCAGTTCTTC
TRBJ2-7 | TRBV12-3/TRBV12-4 | TRBD1 | NA | CASSFQGDNEQYF | TGTGCCAGCAGTTTTCAGGGGGACAACGAGCAGTACTTC
TRBJ2-1 | TRBV5-4 | NA | NA | CASSLAASVSNEQFF | TGTGCCAGCAGCTTGGCGGCTAGCGTTTCCAATGAGCAGTTCTTC
TRBJ2-7 | TRBV7-8 | NA | NA | CASSRPGYEQYF | TGTGCCAGCAGCCGTCCGGGTTACGAGCAGTACTTC
TRBJ2-6 | TRBV6-5 | NA | NA | CASSYEGSGANVLTF | TGTGCCAGCAGTTACGAGGGCTCTGGGGCCAACGTCCTGACTTTC
TRBJ2-7 | TRBV29-1 | TRBD2 | NA | CSVAPGTSGSYEQYF | TGCAGCGTTGCGCCTGGGACTAGCGGGAGCTACGAGCAGTACTTC
TRBJ1-2 | TRBV7-8 | TRBD1 | NA | CASSQRTGLDYGYTF | TGTGCCAGCAGCCAGAGGACAGGGCTTGACTATGGCTACACCTTC
TRBJ1-6 | TRBV30 | NA | NA | CASRGGERGKSPLHF | TGTGCCTCGAGGGGTGGAGAACGGGGAAAATCACCCCTCCACTTT
TRBJ1-6 | TRBV29-1 | NA | NA | CSVVAGRSPLHF | TGCAGCGTTGTTGCAGGTAGGTCACCCCTCCACTTT
TRBJ1-1 | TRBV9 | NA | NA | CASSETGYTEAFF | TGTGCCAGCAGCGAAACAGGGTACACTGAAGCTTTCTTT
TRBJ2-5 | TRBV19 | TRBD2 | NA | CASSIGTSGGTGETQYF | TGTGCCAGTAGTATCGGTACTAGCGGGGGGACGGGGGAGACCCAGTACTTC
TRBJ1-2 | TRBV7-2 | NA | NA | CASSLDGHSNYGYTF | TGTGCCAGCAGCTTAGACGGACATTCAAACTATGGCTACACCTTC
TRBJ1-1 | TRBV7-2 | NA | NA | CASSPWTYRNTEAFF | TGTGCCAGCAGCCCCTGGACATACCGGAACACTGAAGCTTTCTTT
TRBJ1-2 | TRBV6-5 | NA | NA | CASRGGRLAYGYTF | TGTGCCAGCAGGGGCGGGAGACTCGCCTATGGCTACACCTTC
TRBJ2-1 | TRBV11-2 | NA | NA | CASSLLRRPRETFF | TGTGCCAGCAGCTTATTAAGGAGACCGCGGGAAACATTCTTC
TRBJ1-2 | TRBV4-1 | NA | NA | CASSQDASGGYTF | TGCGCCAGCAGCCAAGACGCGAGCGGAGGCTACACCTTC
TRBJ1-2 | TRBV7-9 | NA | NA | CASSPEGLRYGYTF | TGTGCCAGCAGCCCTGAGGGTTTAAGATATGGCTACACCTTC
TRBJ1-5 | TRBV7-6 | NA | few | CASSLPSRGCNQPQHF | TGTGCCAGCAGCTTACCCTCCAGGGGTTGCAATCAGCCCCAGCATTTT
TRBJ2-1 | TRBV7-2 | NA | NA | CASSPGSYNEQFF | TGTGCCAGCAGCCCCGGGAGTTACAATGAGCAGTTCTTC
TRBJ2-2 | TRBV7-3 | TRBD2 | NA | CASSRLAGNTGELFF | TGTGCCAGCAGCCGACTAGCGGGAAACACCGGGGAGCTGTTTTTT
TRBJ2-2 | TRBV5-5 | NA | NA | CASSFQGGGELFF | TGTGCCAGCAGCTTCCAGGGTGGCGGGGAGCTGTTTTTT
TRBJ2-3 | TRBV7-2 | TRBD2 | NA | CAASTSGGAPQYF | TGTGCCGCCTCCACTAGCGGGGGGGCCCCGCAGTATTTT
TRBJ2-3 | TRBV6-1 | TRBD2 | few | CASSEVDSGGRDTQYF | TGTGCCAGCAGTGAAGTAGACAGCGGGGGCCGAGATACGCAGTATTTT
TRBJ2-7 | TRBV27 | TRBD2 | NA | CASSLGAGAYEQYF | TGTGCCAGCAGTTTAGGGGCGGGGGCCTACGAGCAGTACTTC
TRBJ2-3 | TRBV4-2 | TRBD2 | NA | CASSRGTISSGSFWDTQYF | TGTGCCAGCAGCCGAGGAACAATTTCTAGCGGATCTTTTTGGGATACGCAGTATTTT
TRBJ2-5 | TRBV18 | TRBD1 | NA | CASSPGTGAFQETQYF | TGTGCCAGCTCACCCGGGACAGGAGCCTTCCAAGAGACCCAGTACTTC
TRBJ2-1 | TRBV28 | TRBD2 | NA | CASSFFPNSGSHNEQFF | TGTGCCAGCAGTTTTTTCCCCAATAGCGGGAGCCACAATGAGCAGTTCTTC
TRBJ1-2 | TRBV4-3 | NA | NA | CASSQFGDRTPRHGYTF | TGCGCCAGCAGCCAATTTGGCGACAGGACCCCCCGACATGGCTACACCTTC
TRBJ2-7 | TRBV3-1/TRBV3-2 | TRBD1 | NA | CASSPGTGGSYEQYF | TGTGCCAGCAGCCCAGGGACAGGGGGGTCCTACGAGCAGTACTTC
TRBJ2-5 | TRBV5-1 | TRBD1 | NA | CASSLGDRAETQYF | TGCGCCAGCAGCTTGGGAGACAGGGCAGAGACCCAGTACTTC
TRBJ1-1 | TRBV7-8 | TRBD1 | NA | CASTFLGQGQTEAFF | TGTGCCAGCACCTTCCTGGGACAGGGACAGACTGAAGCTTTCTTT
TRBJ1-1 | TRBV5-5 | TRBD1 | once | CASSLRRTGAFSEAFF | TGTGCCAGCAGCTTGAGGAGGACAGGCGCCTTCTCTGAAGCTTTCTTT
TRBJ2-1 | TRBV5-1 | TRBD1 | NA | CASSTRDRGIYEQFF | TGCGCCAGCAGCACCCGGGACAGGGGAATCTATGAGCAGTTCTTC
TRBJ2-7 | TRBV15 | NA | NA | CATSRDRNYEQYF | TGTGCCACCAGCAGAGACAGGAACTACGAGCAGTACTTC